This T cell receptor (beta chain) was sequenced in a study of T cell responses to AZD1222 COVID-19 vaccine. Regarding the study as a whole: No repertoire was sampled before or during the peak T cell response, only after it. Two doses of AZD1222 preceded a rise in Spike-specific TCR breadth and depth. The study identified only six AZD1222 recipients as seropositive at baseline.

In regard to this clone: The antigen is unknown.

Trimming shortened V by 5 bases and J by 4 bases, and 19 bases separated the two germline ends. The CDR3 consists of 16 residues. The germline CDR1 and CDR2 sequences are SGDLS and YYNGEE. Measured with immunoSEQ multiplex PCR; TCRdb has only the in-frame clones, and not every one. The data show about 82,000 clones, with roughly 87% seen just once and more than 15% held by the top ten. Second-dose groups at about 4 or about 12 weeks were pooled. The chain joins TRBV9 to TRBJ1-3; D is possibly TRBD1 (6 bases). The clonotype was recovered from an adult who received the AZD1222 COVID-19 vaccine. The source material was peripheral blood, sampled 28 days after the second AZD1222 dose. CDR3: CASRAIRDIYGNTIYF. The CDR3 DNA reads as TGTGCCAGCAGAGCTATCCGGGACATATACGGAAACACCATATATTTT. Drawing the rest from reference TRBV9 and TRBJ1-3, the complete variable domain is DSGVTQTPKHLITATGQRVTLRCSPRSGDLSVYWYQQSLDQGLQFLIQYYNGEERAKGNILERFSAQQFPDLHSELNLSSLELGDSALYFCASRAIRDIYGNTIYFGEGSWLTVV.